Listed here is a single T cell receptor beta chain. The antigen is undetermined. The data originate from a study of cytotoxic CD8 clonotypes in ibrutinib-treated CLL. Overall study: Patients attained about 25 partial and 2 complete responses; at median approximately 68 months, 14 remained remitted while 12 progressed. Study outcomes and limitations: Sustained-remission and progressing patients' sampling times differed. Rising at ibrutinib response, clonality subsequently fell back toward baseline at progression.

The CDR3 contains 14 residues. In germline, CDR1 is SGHRS, CDR2 YFSETQ. The ends lost 7 bases at V and 6 bases at J; junction bases unmatched: 7. The method was immunoSEQ multiplex PCR; TCRdb's version includes in-frame clones alone and lacks a portion of them. The sample records some 120,000 clones, approximately 81% being singletons. This chain uses TRBV5-1 with TRBJ2-1; 10 bases map to TRBD2. This sample comprised PBMCs, obtained after 24 months of ibrutinib treatment. The sequence came from a human donor with chronic lymphocytic leukemia. The CDR3 DNA reads as TGCGCCAGCTCTTGGAGCGGGGGGGCCAATGAGCAGTTCTTC. It encodes CASSWSGGANEQFF.